Shown below are 30 T cell receptor beta chains from a single sample sequenced in a study of metastatic and nonmetastatic thyroid tumors. MiXCR reprocessed the PCR reads for TCRdb. The table records 30,000 to 35,000 clones, about 32% of them present only once. Thyroid surgery was performed in patients who had received no treatment beforehand. Sequences were obtained from blood. Source of these receptors: a female donor with papillary thyroid cancer or a benign thyroid nodule (not recorded which). Some clones in this sample may be carry-over from other donors' samples.

The chain uses TRBV25-1 and TRBJ2-5; 11 nucleotides agree with TRBD2. The CDR3 totals 15 residues. Germline CDR1 and CDR2: MGHDK and SYGVNS. The V segment lost 2 bases and the J segment 1 base; nucleotides outside the gene matches: 0. The CDR3: CASSEGTSGQETQYF. Written as DNA, the CDR3 is TGTGCCAGCAGTGAAGGGACTAGCGGCCAAGAGACCCAGTACTTC.

The sample holds a few counts of this clone. J is TRBJ1-2 and V is TRBV15, with D possibly being TRBD1 (6 bases). The CDR3 covers 15 residues. With 5 bases removed from V and 5 bases from J, the gap between germline ends came to 18 bases. Germline V gene data show CDR1 as LNHNV and CDR2 as YYDKDF (reference sequence). The CDR3 DNA reads as TGTGCCACCAGCCACGAGGGGGGGCGCGGGTATGGCTACACCTTC. As protein: CATSHEGGRGYGYTF.

The rearrangement joins TRBV20-1 to TRBJ1-2, with D possibly TRBD1 on 5 matching bases. The length of the CDR3 is 16 residues. V was clipped by 1 base and J by 6 bases, with 21 bases between them. Germline V gene sequence: CDR1 DFQATT, CDR2 SNEGSKA (reference sequence). The CDR3 sequence: CSARALGGVRSNGYTF. The CDR3 DNA is TGCAGTGCTAGAGCTTTAGGAGGGGTCAGGAGCAATGGCTACACCTTC.

This clone has a count of ten or more. This rearrangement joins TRBV7-6 to TRBJ2-3; D uncertain. Deletions cut 5 bases from V and 3 bases from J, with 9 bases between. Germline assignment: CDR1 SGHVS and CDR2 FNYEAQ. The CDR3 is made up of 13 amino acids. Here the CDR3 DNA reads TGTGCCAGCAGCCAATTCGGAACAGATACGCAGTATTTT. Its translation is CASSQFGTDTQYF.

This clone was observed at least ten times. This sequence joins TRBV5-1 and TRBJ2-5; TRBD2 aligns across 8 bases. V shed 4 bases, J shed 3 bases, and the junction held 8 bases outside the gene matches. Germline V CDR1 and CDR2: SGHRS, YFSETQ. The CDR3 sequence is 15 residues long. The CDR3 DNA reads TGCGCCAGCAGCAAGGGACTAGAGGGGAAAGAGACCCAGTACTTC. Protein sequence: CASSKGLEGKETQYF.

This clone was recorded many times. The V gene is TRBV9, the J gene TRBJ2-1; 8 bases match TRBD1. Unmatched junction bases numbered 7, after V lost 4 bases and J lost 4 bases. This CDR3 has 15 residues. Germline CDR1 is SGDLS and CDR2 is YYNGEE. Here the CDR3 DNA reads TGTGCCAGCAGCCCCCGTGGACAGGGATACAATGAGCAGTTCTTC. Translation: CASSPRGQGYNEQFF.

This clone was observed many times. The chain combines TRBV20-1 with TRBJ2-5; 8 bases match TRBD1. The V gene end was trimmed by 2 bases and the J gene end by 3 bases; junction bases not matched to a gene: 2. The CDR3 is made up of 13 amino acids. CDR1 and CDR2 (germline): DFQATT, SNEGSKA (reference sequence). CDR3: CSARKTGEETQYF. In DNA form, the CDR3 reads TGCAGTGCTAGAAAGACAGGGGAAGAGACCCAGTACTTC.

This clone was seen at least ten times. This same CDR3 is encoded by further DNA sequences in the sample. The chain carries TRBV4-1 and TRBJ2-3; D call uncertain. The V end lost 1 base, the J end lost 3 bases, and 8 bases lay between the germline ends. Germline V gives CDR1 MGHRA, CDR2 YSYEKL. The CDR3 is 14 amino acids. CDR3 amino acids: CASSQGAATDTQYF. DNA for the CDR3: TGCGCCAGCAGCCAAGGGGCCGCAACAGATACGCAGTATTTT.

In its sample, this clone was seen many times. The chain links TRBV4-2 to TRBJ1-4, with 9 bases fitting TRBD1. Germline CDR1 is LGHNA and CDR2 is YNFKEQ. Trimming cost V 4 bases and J 2 bases; bases outside gene matches: 14. CDR3 length: 19 amino acids. The DNA of the CDR3 is TGTGCCAGCAGCCGAACGAATCGGGACAGGGTTTTGACTAATGAAAAACTGTTTTTT. This gives the protein CASSRTNRDRVLTNEKLFF.

V and J are TRBV2 and TRBJ1-1; no definite D call. Trimming left V 1 base short and J 5 bases short, with 17 bases between. The CDR3 covers 16 residues. CDR1 and CDR2 (germline): SNHLY, FYNNEI. The CDR3 DNA follows: TGTGCCAGCAGTGAAGGTTTTGTGATCGCGAAGACTGAAGCTTTCTTT. Amino acids: CASSEGFVIAKTEAFF.

In this sample, this clone turned up many times. Just one base apart from a much larger clone, this may be a read error. J is TRBJ2-1 and V is TRBV27, with D perhaps TRBD2 (6 bases). Trimming shortened V by 8 bases and J by 8 bases, and 10 bases separated the two germline ends. CDR1 and CDR2 from the germline V gene are MNHEY and SMNVEV (reference sequence). This CDR3 region has 11 residues. CDR3 residues: CASSRGDEQFF. CDR3 DNA sequence: TGTGCCAGCTCCCGCGGGGATGAGCAGTTCTTC.

This clone was seen ten or more times. The chain uses TRBV29-1 and TRBJ2-7, with D maybe TRBD2 (6 bases). Trimming removed 7 bases at V and 1 base at J, with 8 bases between. This CDR3 is built from 11 residues. Per the germline V gene, CDR1 is SQVTM and CDR2 is ANQGSEA. The DNA of the CDR3 is TGCAGCGGTGGGGGGTCCTACGAGCAGTACTTC. Protein product: CSGGGSYEQYF.

This clone has more than one count but fewer than ten. A much larger clone lies a single base off, so this may be a read error. This chain joins TRBV27 and TRBJ1-4; TRBD1 is a possible D gene (6 bases). Germline V lookup: CDR1 MNHEY, CDR2 SMNVEV (reference sequence). The CDR3 length is 16 residues. The ends were cut back, 6 bases at V and 9 bases at J, with 23 bases in the middle. CDR3: CASSLTMGATDKKLFF. CDR3 nucleotides: TGTGCCAGCAGCCTTACTATGGGGGCTACAGATAAAAAACTGTTTTTT.

In this sample, this clone turned up many times. The gene calls are TRBV4-1 and TRBJ1-3; D gene unclear. This CDR3 region has 17 residues. Trimming cost V 0 bases and J 5 bases, with 17 bases left between them. Germline loops: CDR1 MGHRA, CDR2 YSYEKL. The CDR3 coding sequence is TGCGCCAGCAGCCAAGACCCCAAGGGAGCGCAGCGAAACACCATATATTTT. Amino acids: CASSQDPKGAQRNTIYF.

This clone was found many times. This clone may be a read error of a much larger clone one base away. Other DNA sequences in this sample translate to the same CDR3. The chain couples TRBV9 to TRBJ2-2; a possible D gene is TRBD1 (5 bases). Per germline, CDR1 SGDLS and CDR2 YYNGEE. The CDR3 contains 16 residues. V was trimmed by 2 bases and J by 4 bases, leaving 15 bases between them. The CDR3 sequence is CASSVTSDSFTGELFF. In DNA form, the CDR3 reads TGTGCCAGCAGCGTTACCTCTGACAGCTTCACCGGGGAGCTGTTTTTT.

The rearrangement uses TRBV11-3 and TRBJ1-2, with a tentative D call TRBD1 (5 bases). This CDR3 is built from 14 residues. V shed 7 bases and J shed 8 bases, with 20 bases lying between them. The germline V gene encodes CDR1 SGHNT and CDR2 YENEEA. CDR3 sequence reads: CASTDQGIPGGYTF. Here the CDR3 DNA reads TGTGCCAGCACCGATCAGGGTATACCTGGAGGCTACACCTTC.

J is TRBJ2-7 and V is TRBV9; possibly TRBD1 for D (5 bases). Germline CDR1 reads SGDLS; CDR2 reads YYNGEE. CDR3 size: 14 residues. V was trimmed by 4 bases and J by 3 bases, leaving 14 bases between them. The chain's CDR3 is CASSPYDSNYEQYF. The CDR3 coding sequence is TGTGCCAGCAGCCCCTACGACAGTAACTACGAGCAGTACTTC.

This clone was picked up many times. The chain recombines TRBV5-5 with TRBJ2-7; the D is unclear. From germline, CDR1 is SGHKS and CDR2 YYEKEE (reference sequence). Trimming took off 3 bases at V and 2 bases at J, with 3 bases between the two ends. CDR3 size: 11 residues. The CDR3 region is CASSSAYEQYF. The CDR3, as DNA: TGTGCCAGCAGCTCGGCCTACGAGCAGTACTTC.

The chain uses TRBV4-1 and TRBJ2-7; TRBD1 might be the D (6 bases). Trimming removed 3 bases at V and 5 bases at J, with 17 bases between. CDR3 length: 15 residues. Germline values: CDR1 MGHRA, CDR2 YSYEKL. The CDR3 region has the DNA TGCGCCAGCAGCCAGTTAATGACAGGAAGTGACGAGCAGTACTTC. Its translation: CASSQLMTGSDEQYF.

The table lists this clone with many counts. This sequence joins TRBV6-5 and TRBJ1-2; D gene uncertain. The CDR3 is made up of 14 amino acids. Germline V gene lookup returns CDR1 MNHEY and CDR2 SVGAGI. Trimming removed 3 bases from V and 2 bases from J, with 10 bases in between. The CDR3 nucleotides are TGTGCCAGCAGTTATGAGTACCCGAACTATGGCTACACCTTC. Amino acids: CASSYEYPNYGYTF.

CDR3 DNA: TGTGCCAGTAAAAATGACGGAGGTCGCGGCTACACCTTC. Translation gives CASKNDGGRGYTF. The genes are TRBV19 and TRBJ1-2; no definite D call. CDR3 length: 13 amino acids. V lost 7 bases and J 8 bases, leaving 17 bases between the germline ends. Germline values: CDR1 LNHDA, CDR2 SQIVND (reference sequence).

This clone showed up just a few times. The V and J genes are TRBV6-1 and TRBJ2-2; 11 positions agree with TRBD2. This CDR3 comprises 15 residues. Germline-derived CDR1 and CDR2 are MNHNS and SASEGT. V dropped 2 bases and J dropped 6; count of bases not matched to a gene: 2. The CDR3 DNA reads as TGTGCCAGCAGTGAACTAGCGGGAGGCCCCGGGGAGCTGTTTTTT. It codes for CASSELAGGPGELFF.

This clone has a handful of counts. Distinct nucleotide sequences in the sample also encode this CDR3. V and J are TRBV7-9 and TRBJ2-5; D possibly corresponds to TRBD2 (6 bases). The germline gives CDR1 SEHNR, CDR2 FQNEAQ (reference sequence). The CDR3 contains 16 residues. Trimming pared 3 bases from V and 1 base from J, leaving 15 bases between. In DNA, the CDR3 is TGTGCCAGCAGCTTGGTGCGGGGACGGGCCCAAGAGACCCAGTACTTC. Its translation: CASSLVRGRAQETQYF. Using reference TRBV7-9 and TRBJ2-5 for the parts outside the CDR3, the full variable domain is DTGVSQNPRHKITKRGQNVTFRCDPISEHNRLYWYRQTLGQGPEFLTYFQNEAQLEKSRLLSDRFSAERPKGSFSTLEIQRTEQGDSAMYLCASSLVRGRAQETQYFGPGTRLLVL.

This clone was recorded a few times. The rearrangement uses TRBV28 and TRBJ1-1; D perhaps matches TRBD1 (5 bases). V was clipped by 3 bases and J by 0 bases, with 8 bases between them. Germline lookup yields CDR1 MDHEN and CDR2 SYDVKM. The length of the CDR3 is 14 residues. This CDR3 is CASSLEGLNTEAFF. As DNA, the CDR3 is TGTGCCAGCAGTTTGGAGGGACTGAACACTGAAGCTTTCTTT.

This clone has a count of ten or more. A much larger clone sits a single nucleotide away, making a read error possible. This sequence joins TRBV12-3 or TRBV12-4 and TRBJ1-2; weak D call: TRBD1 (5 bases). V shed 4 bases and J shed 5 bases, with 11 bases lying between them. This CDR3 is 13 amino acids long. The DNA for the CDR3 is TGTGCCAGCAGTTCCCAGGGACTTTATGGCTACACCTTC. It yields the protein CASSSQGLYGYTF.

This clone was observed once. The rearrangement joins TRBV20-1 to TRBJ2-7; 7 bases agree with TRBD2. The J segment lost 2 bases and the V segment lost 0 bases, leaving 10 bases of the junction unmatched. CDR1 is DFQATT and CDR2 is SNEGSKA in the germline V gene (reference sequence). The CDR3 has 16 residues. CDR3 nucleotide sequence: TGCAGTGCTAGAGATCACGTTTCAGGGACTACCTACGAGCAGTACTTC. Its protein product is CSARDHVSGTTYEQYF.

The rearrangement uses TRBV7-3 and TRBJ2-7; D gene ambiguous. Germline CDR1 is SGHTA and CDR2 is FQGTGA. V dropped 4 bases and J dropped 8 bases, with 18 bases sitting between them. The CDR3 covers 14 residues. CDR3 residues: CASSSPSTPLKQYF. The CDR3 region has the DNA TGTGCCAGCAGCTCCCCCAGTACCCCCTTAAAGCAGTACTTC.

This clone was seen repeatedly, ten times or more. This chain connects TRBV28 to TRBJ2-7; D is unclear. The germline gives CDR1 MDHEN, CDR2 SYDVKM. V was clipped by 7 bases and J by 0 bases, with 10 bases between them. The CDR3 covers 13 residues. CDR3 residues: CASTTSSSYEQYF. The CDR3 DNA reads as TGTGCCAGCACTACCAGCAGCTCCTACGAGCAGTACTTC.

This clone was recorded a few times. A much larger clone lies a single base off, so this may be a read error. This chain uses TRBV27 with TRBJ1-5; D uncertain. Germline CDR1 MNHEY, CDR2 SMNVEV (reference sequence). The V and J ends lost 5 bases and 6 bases respectively, with 5 bases between them. The length of the CDR3 is 11 residues. The CDR3, as DNA: TGTGCCAGCAGTAGAAGTCAGCCCCAGCATTTT. Protein sequence: CASSRSQPQHF.

This clone was observed a few times. The chain joins TRBV6-1 to TRBJ1-2, with D maybe TRBD1 (6 bases). CDR1 is MNHNS, CDR2 SASEGT, per germline. V lost 1 base and J 5 bases, leaving 20 bases between the germline ends. The CDR3 sequence is 17 residues long. The CDR3 here is CASSEVISRQELYGYTF. CDR3 sequence (DNA): TGTGCCAGCAGTGAAGTTATCAGCAGACAGGAACTATATGGCTACACCTTC.